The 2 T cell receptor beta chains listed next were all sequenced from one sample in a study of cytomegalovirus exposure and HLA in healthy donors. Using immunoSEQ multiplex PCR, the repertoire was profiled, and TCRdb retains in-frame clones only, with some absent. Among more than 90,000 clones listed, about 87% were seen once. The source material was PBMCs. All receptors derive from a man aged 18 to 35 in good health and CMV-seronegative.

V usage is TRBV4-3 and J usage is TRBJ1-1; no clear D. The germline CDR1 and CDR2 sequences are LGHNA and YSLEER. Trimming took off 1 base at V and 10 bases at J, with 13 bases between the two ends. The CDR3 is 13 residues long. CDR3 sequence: CASSQVVQRGAFF. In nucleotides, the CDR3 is TGCGCCAGCAGCCAAGTTGTCCAGCGGGGAGCTTTCTTT.

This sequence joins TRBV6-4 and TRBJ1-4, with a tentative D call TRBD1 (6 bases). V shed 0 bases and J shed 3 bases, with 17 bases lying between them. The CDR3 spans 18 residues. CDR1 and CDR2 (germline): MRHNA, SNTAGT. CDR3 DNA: TGTGCCAGCAGTGACTCACGGGACAAACAGGGCCCTAATGAAAAACTGTTTTTT. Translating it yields CASSDSRDKQGPNEKLFF.